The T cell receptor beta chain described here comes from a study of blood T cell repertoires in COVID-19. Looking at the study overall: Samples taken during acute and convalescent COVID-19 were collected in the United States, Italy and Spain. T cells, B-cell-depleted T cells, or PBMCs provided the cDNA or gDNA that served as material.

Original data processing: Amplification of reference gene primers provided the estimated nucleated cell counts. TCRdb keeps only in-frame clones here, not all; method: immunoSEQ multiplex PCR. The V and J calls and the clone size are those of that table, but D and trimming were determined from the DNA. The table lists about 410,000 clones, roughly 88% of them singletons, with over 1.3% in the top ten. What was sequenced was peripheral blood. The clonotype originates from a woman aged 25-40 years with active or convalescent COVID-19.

DNA of the CDR3: TGTGCCAGCAGCTTACAGGGGGATACCGGGGAGCTGTTTTTT. It translates to CASSLQGDTGELFF. The V gene is TRBV5-4, the J gene TRBJ2-2; 8 bases match TRBD1. CDR3 length equals 14 residues. The ends lost 2 bases at V and 5 bases at J; junction bases unmatched: 2. Germline V CDR1 and CDR2: SGHNT, YYREEE (reference sequence). The whole variable domain, filled in from reference TRBV5-4 and TRBJ2-2, reads ETGVTQSPTHLIKTRGQQVTLRCSSQSGHNTVSWYQQALGQGPQFIFQYYREEENGRGNFPPRFSGLQFPNYSSELNVNALELDDSALYLCASSLQGDTGELFFGEGSRLTVL.